Described below is a single T cell receptor (beta chain) sequence and its context. The target of this receptor is not known. No per-base quality is available; no much larger clone lies one base away. These data belong to a study of chemoradiotherapy in HPV16-positive cancers (dated by TCRdb to 2022 to 2024). Concerning the study at large: Functional T-cell assays on cells from two HPV16-positive patients defined candidate HPV-specific T-cell clones and common TCR motifs. Next, the candidate HPV-specific TCRs and motifs were followed in TCR repertoires from more than 70 patients with HPV-related cancers. The study set out to ask whether T-cell immunity against the HPV oncoproteins E6 and E7 changes over the course of chemoradiotherapy and whether that immunity affects survival.

The V end gives up 4 bases and the J end 2 bases, leaving 8 bases in the junction not matched to a gene. In the germline V gene, CDR1 corresponds to SGHRS and CDR2 to YFSETQ. The CDR3 numbers 15 residues from cysteine through phenylalanine. Of the read, only the CDR3 DNA is kept; its 45 bases are in frame from base 1. Libraries were constructed by the immunoSEQ multiplex PCR assay. As stored in TCRdb, this immuneACCESS dataset retains in-frame rearrangements with V and J assigned. A fraction of the clones does not appear; measured against another copy, unresolved V genes explain less than half of the discrepancy, and the remainder lacks a known reason. The sample profile shows some 12,000 clones; 85% to 90% of them were found once. Less than 3% of the sample goes to the ten largest clones. The full study reports these points: Only a couple of HPV16-positive patients were used to derive the functional definition of HPV-specific T cells, and the survival association was reported for HPV16-positive patients. Expansion of candidate HPV-specific clones and E7-related TCR motifs was observed in the tumor microenvironment during treatment, whereas no such expansion was observed for non-HPV-specific T cells. In HPV16-positive patients, expansion of HPV-responsive T cells during chemoradiotherapy was associated with improved recurrence-free survival.

Repertoires were sampled repeatedly over the course of chemoradiotherapy, so clonal expansion could be followed in the tumor microenvironment. Sampling was carried out from a patient who underwent chemoradiotherapy. The rearrangement combines TRBV5-1 with TRBJ2-5, and TRBD1 matches 7 of the central bases. This sequence originates from a human donor with HPV-associated anogenital cancer. The base sequence is TGCGCCAGCAGCGAGGGACAGAACTCGCAAGAGACCCAGTACTTC. It is translated as CASSEGQNSQETQYF.